This TCR beta chain was sequenced during a study of CD8 T cells in ankylosing spondylitis. General study results and limits: One TCR beta motif, made up of 7 or 8 highly homologous variants, appeared characteristic of ankylosing spondylitis blood. Previous work reported some of these motif variants in the synovial fluid and blood of reactive arthritis. Disease-linked clones, CD8+, were relatively rare in peripheral blood.

Quantitative molecular-barcoded 5'-RACE generated the TCR beta libraries. Using its own MiXCR run on the 5' RACE reads, TCRdb lists one record per CDR3 protein. The sample holds approximately 140,000 distinct CDR3 sequences, roughly 8.8% seen once. Trimming took 2 bases from V and 0 from J, leaving 9 bases between them. Germline CDR1 is SGDLS and CDR2 is YYNGEE. The CDR3 is 14 amino acids. This clonotype was seen ten or more times. Its antigen is not known. This clonotype was obtained from a male donor with ankylosing spondylitis. Sequencing was carried out using synovial fluid, either unsorted or a sorted T cell fraction (not recorded which). The rearrangement uses TRBV9 and TRBJ2-7; the D call may be TRBD1 or TRBD2 (6 bases each). CDR3 loop: CASSVEGGSYEQYF. CDR3 sequence (DNA): TGTGCCAGCAGCGTCGAGGGGGGCTCCTACGAGCAGTACTTC. Filled out from reference TRBV9 and TRBJ2-7, the complete variable domain reads DSGVTQTPKHLITATGQRVTLRCSPRSGDLSVYWYQQSLDQGLQFLIQYYNGEERAKGNILERFSAQQFPDLHSELNLSSLELGDSALYFCASSVEGGSYEQYFGPGTRLTVT.